The entry that follows covers one TCR beta chain sequence. The data derive from a study of T cell changes during pregnancy in multiple sclerosis. Data came from immunoSEQ multiplex PCR; TCRdb stores just in-frame clones and leaves some out. The profile shows roughly 61,000 clones, 93% of them singletons. The CDR3 is 15 amino acids. CDR1 and CDR2 from the germline V gene are SEHNR and FQNEAQ (reference sequence). Unmatched junction bases numbered 9, after V lost 5 bases and J lost 3 bases. The sequenced sample was peripheral blood, obtained after pregnancy. The rearrangement links TRBV7-9 to TRBJ2-5; 7 nucleotides line up with TRBD2. The TCR comes from a female donor with multiple sclerosis, enrolled in a pregnancy study. The CDR3 nucleotides are TGTGCCAGCAGCCCCAGACTAGCAGAGGAAGAGACCCAGTACTTC. The encoded protein is CASSPRLAEEETQYF.